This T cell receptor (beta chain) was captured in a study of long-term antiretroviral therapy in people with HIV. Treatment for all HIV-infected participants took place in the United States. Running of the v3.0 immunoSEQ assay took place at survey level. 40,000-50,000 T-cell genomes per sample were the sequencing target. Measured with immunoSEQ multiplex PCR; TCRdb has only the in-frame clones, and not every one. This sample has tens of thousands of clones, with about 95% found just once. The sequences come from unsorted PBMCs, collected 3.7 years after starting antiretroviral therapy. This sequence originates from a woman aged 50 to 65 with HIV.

This CDR3 is CASSLDSYNEQFF. The CDR3 DNA is TGTGCCAGCAGCTTAGACTCATACAATGAGCAGTTCTTC. The rearrangement uses TRBV7-9 and TRBJ2-1; no reliable D call. There are 13 residues in the CDR3. Germline V gives CDR1 SEHNR, CDR2 FQNEAQ (reference sequence). The germline V and J ends were trimmed by 1 base and 4 bases, with 5 bases remaining between them.